One TCR beta chain is described in this entry. Its specificity is unknown. This entry belongs to a study of cytomegalovirus exposure and HLA in healthy donors. The length of the CDR3 is 13 residues. CDR1 and CDR2 from the germline V gene are SQVTM and ANQGSEA. V lost 3 bases and J lost 6, with 11 bases in between. Amplification used 60 Vbeta primers and 13 Jbeta primers. TCRdb's copy holds only in-frame clones and misses some; the assay was immunoSEQ multiplex PCR. The table lists tens of thousands of clones. Study conclusions and caveats: According to the study, 150 to 200 TCR beta chains were cytomegalovirus-associated. The classifier was said to identify cytomegalovirus status with high specificity and sensitivity. A previous analysis found most TCR beta V segments productive roughly 87% or roughly 30% of the time. Associated with HLA alleles at 0.05 false discovery rate in a later analysis were 16,951 TCR beta sequences.

The sample comprised PBMCs. V usage is TRBV29-1 and J usage is TRBJ2-2, with D perhaps matching TRBD1 (5 bases). The origin of this receptor is a woman aged 50 to 60 in good health and CMV-seropositive. CDR3 in amino acids: CSVEVRVSGELFF. The CDR3 nucleotides read TGCAGCGTTGAGGTCAGGGTATCCGGGGAGCTGTTTTTT.